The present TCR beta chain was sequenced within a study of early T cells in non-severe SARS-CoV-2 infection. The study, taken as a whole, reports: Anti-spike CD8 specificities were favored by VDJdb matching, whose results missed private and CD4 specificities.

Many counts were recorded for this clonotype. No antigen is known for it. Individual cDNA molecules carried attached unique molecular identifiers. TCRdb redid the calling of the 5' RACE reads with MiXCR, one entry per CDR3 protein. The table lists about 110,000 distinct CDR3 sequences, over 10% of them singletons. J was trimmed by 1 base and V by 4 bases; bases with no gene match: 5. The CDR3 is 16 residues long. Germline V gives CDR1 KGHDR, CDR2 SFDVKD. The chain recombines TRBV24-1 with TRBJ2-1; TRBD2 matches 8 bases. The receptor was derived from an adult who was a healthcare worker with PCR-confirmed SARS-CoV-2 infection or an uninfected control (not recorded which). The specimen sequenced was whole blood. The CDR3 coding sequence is TGTGCCACCAGTGACCCTGCTAGCGGGTCCTACAATGAGCAGTTCTTC. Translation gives CATSDPASGSYNEQFF.